The entry that follows covers one T cell receptor (beta chain) sequence. Its antigen is as yet unknown. The sample comes from a study of cytomegalovirus exposure and HLA in healthy donors. Study context: The use of the same platform for the 130 or so validation repertoires and the 600 to 800 first-cohort repertoires was reported by a later analysis.

The table came from immunoSEQ multiplex PCR; TCRdb's copy has only in-frame clones and leaves some out. The data contain 110,000 to 150,000 clones, 88% of them singletons. Overall study findings and caveats: Cytomegalovirus association was assigned to more than 150 TCR beta chains. In vitro data verified three CMV-associated chains as specific for CMV antigens. Rarity held for most TCR sequences, but there were some public TCRs that occurred in many donors.

The germline V gene encodes CDR1 SGDLS and CDR2 YYNGEE. This CDR3 comprises 15 residues. V lost 2 bases to trimming and J lost 4 bases; unmatched junction nucleotides: 3. This sequence was found in a woman younger than 35 in good health and CMV-seropositive. This sequence joins TRBV9 and TRBJ1-6; 7 bases align to TRBD1. The sequenced sample was PBMCs. CDR3 sequence: CASSVGRGYNSPLHF. The CDR3 region has the DNA TGTGCCAGCAGCGTCGGCAGGGGGTATAATTCACCCCTCCACTTT.